Below are 24 T cell receptor beta chains sequenced from a single sample in a study of blood T cell repertoires in COVID-19. TCRdb's copy holds only in-frame clones and misses some; the assay was immunoSEQ multiplex PCR. The sample shows 400,000 or so clones, around 86% of them seen only once. The sample comprised peripheral blood. These receptors all come from a human donor in a cohort sampled during active COVID-19.

The chain combines TRBV6-5 with TRBJ2-2, with D perhaps TRBD1 (6 bases). CDR3 length equals 14 residues. The V end was cut by 0 bases, the J end by 6 bases, with 8 bases between. Per germline, CDR1 MNHEY and CDR2 SVGAGI. The CDR3 is CASSYSTGPGELFF. The CDR3 nucleotides are TGTGCCAGCAGTTACTCTACAGGGCCCGGGGAGCTGTTTTTT.

This chain connects TRBV5-1 to TRBJ2-2, with D hard to call. Germline V lookup: CDR1 SGHRS, CDR2 YFSETQ. CDR3 length: 16 residues. V dropped 2 bases and J dropped 1 base, with 12 bases sitting between them. The CDR3 sequence is CASSFTGIENTGELFF. The CDR3 bases are TGCGCCAGCAGCTTCACGGGTATTGAGAACACCGGGGAGCTGTTTTTT.

This chain uses TRBV5-6 with TRBJ1-1; 7 positions agree with TRBD1. CDR1 is SGHDT, CDR2 YYEEEE, per germline. The CDR3 is made up of 14 amino acids. The V gene end was trimmed by 4 bases and the J gene end by 4 bases; junction bases not matched to a gene: 7. The CDR3 nucleotides are TGTGCCAGCAGCGGAAACAGGGGAAGCACTGAAGCTTTCTTT. Translation: CASSGNRGSTEAFF.

A few counts support this clone. The chain uses TRBV19 and TRBJ1-1; the match to TRBD1 covers 7 bases. CDR1 is LNHDA, CDR2 SQIVND, per germline (reference sequence). V dropped 4 bases and J dropped 3; count of bases not matched to a gene: 8. CDR3 length: 15 residues. CDR3 residues: CASSSHRGQDTEAFF. The CDR3 DNA reads TGTGCCAGTAGTAGTCACAGGGGCCAAGACACTGAAGCTTTCTTT.

This clone was seen more than once but under ten times. The gene calls are TRBV2 and TRBJ2-2; D perhaps matches TRBD1 (6 bases). The V end was cut by 3 bases, the J end by 0 bases, with 8 bases between. CDR3 length: 15 residues. Looked up from germline, CDR1 is SNHLY and CDR2 is FYNNEI. As DNA, the CDR3 is TGTGCCAGCAGTGAGTCAGGGGCGAACACCGGGGAGCTGTTTTTT. Amino acid sequence: CASSESGANTGELFF.

This clone was seen a few times. The chain combines TRBV2 with TRBJ2-2, with D hard to call. This CDR3 is 14 amino acids long. V lost 7 bases and J lost 6, with 15 bases in between. Germline V CDR1 and CDR2: SNHLY, FYNNEI. The CDR3 nucleotides read TGTGCCAGCACGAACCAGAGAGGTTCCGGGGAGCTGTTTTTT. It specifies CASTNQRGSGELFF. Based on the CDR3 plus reference TRBV2 and TRBJ2-2, the full variable domain is EPEVTQTPSHQVTQMGQEVILRCVPISNHLYFYWYRQILGQKVEFLVSFYNNEISEKSEIFDDQFSVERPDGSNFTLKIRSTKLEDSAMYFCASTNQRGSGELFFGEGSRLTVL.

This clone has just a few counts. The gene calls are TRBV6-5 and TRBJ1-2, with 7 nucleotides matching TRBD1. The CDR3 is 15 residues long. V trimming: 6 bases; J trimming: 6 bases; junction bases outside the gene matches: 13. The V gene's germline CDR1 is MNHEY and CDR2 SVGAGI. The CDR3 is CASSRDERQGNGYTF. Here the CDR3 DNA reads TGTGCCAGCAGCCGCGACGAAAGACAGGGTAATGGCTACACCTTC.

This rearrangement joins TRBV7-3 to TRBJ2-3; TRBD2 might be the D (6 bases). CDR3 size: 15 residues. From germline, CDR1 is SGHTA and CDR2 FQGTGA. V lost 5 bases and J lost 2, with 14 bases in between. Here the CDR3 reads CASSSPGLATDTQYF. The CDR3 nucleotides are TGTGCCAGCAGCAGCCCGGGACTGGCCACAGATACGCAGTATTTT.

This clone was counted many times. This rearrangement joins TRBV15 to TRBJ1-5, with 7 bases that match TRBD1. V lost 1 base and J lost 2; bases outside the gene matches: 11. This CDR3 contains 18 residues. Germline V gene data show CDR1 as LNHNV and CDR2 as YYDKDF (reference sequence). The CDR3 coding sequence is TGTGCCACCAGCAGAGCACAGGGTTCCCAGGGGGGCAATCAGCCCCAGCATTTT. This encodes CATSRAQGSQGGNQPQHF.

J is TRBJ2-1 and V is TRBV7-2; perhaps TRBD1 as D (5 bases). This CDR3 comprises 15 residues. From germline, CDR1 is SGHTA and CDR2 FQGNSA. V was clipped by 5 bases and J by 9 bases, with 20 bases between them. The CDR3 region has the DNA TGTGCCAGCAGCCCCCCAGGGCTACATTTGGGTGAGCAGTTCTTC. Protein: CASSPPGLHLGEQFF.

V usage is TRBV27 and J usage is TRBJ2-1; 9 bases align to TRBD2. CDR3 length: 20 amino acids. V was clipped by 2 bases and J by 4 bases; unmatched bases: 18. Germline loops: CDR1 MNHEY, CDR2 SMNVEV (reference sequence). The CDR3 bases are TGTGCCAGCAGTTTAGCCGGTCCGGGTGCGGGAGGGCGTAGATACAATGAGCAGTTCTTC. Protein product: CASSLAGPGAGGRRYNEQFF.

This chain links TRBV9 with TRBJ2-3, with D possibly TRBD2 on 5 matching bases. Germline CDR1 and CDR2: SGDLS and YYNGEE. The CDR3 loop spans 12 amino acids. The V end lost 4 bases, the J end lost 6 bases, and 9 bases lay between the germline ends. The DNA for the CDR3 is TGTGCCAGCAGCCCCGGACTGGATACGCAGTATTTT. Translated: CASSPGLDTQYF.

The V gene is TRBV6-5, the J gene TRBJ1-2; D unclear. CDR1 and CDR2 from the germline V gene are MNHEY and SVGAGI. The CDR3 totals 13 residues. Trimming shortened V by 6 bases and J by 8 bases, and 16 bases separated the two germline ends. CDR3 nucleotide sequence: TGTGCCAGCAGCTTAGCGGCCCAGGAGGGCTACACCTTC. This codes for CASSLAAQEGYTF.

The rearrangement links TRBV6-1 to TRBJ2-5; D is possibly TRBD2 (7 bases). There are 14 residues in the CDR3. The germline V and J ends were trimmed by 4 bases and 4 bases, with 13 bases remaining between them. CDR1 and CDR2 (germline): MNHNS, SASEGT. The CDR3 spells CASSGAGAGETQYF. The CDR3 coding sequence is TGTGCCAGCAGTGGGGCGGGGGCCGGAGAGACCCAGTACTTC.

This rearrangement joins TRBV7-3 to TRBJ1-1; D uncertain. The CDR3 has 13 residues. V gave up 4 bases and J gave up 1 base, with 7 bases separating them. The V gene's germline CDR1 is SGHTA and CDR2 FQGTGA. The CDR3 nucleotides read TGTGCCAGCAGCTATAACTCGAACACTGAAGCTTTCTTT. Protein sequence: CASSYNSNTEAFF.

The chain joins TRBV6-5 to TRBJ2-7; 9 bases are shared with TRBD1. Germline trimming cut 2 bases from V and 5 bases from J; bases unmatched to any gene: 7. The CDR3 runs 15 residues. The germline gives CDR1 MNHEY, CDR2 SVGAGI. The CDR3 loop is CASSYTDRGPDEQYF. As DNA, the CDR3 is TGTGCCAGCAGTTACACGGACAGGGGTCCGGACGAGCAGTACTTC.

The table lists this clone with a few counts. CDR3 in DNA: TGTGCCAGCAGTCAAACCCAGGGGGCGAATAATTCACCCCTCCACTTT. It specifies CASSQTQGANNSPLHF. The rearrangement links TRBV6-6 to TRBJ1-6; 8 bases line up with TRBD1. CDR1 is MNHNY and CDR2 is SVGAGI in the germline V gene (reference sequence). The V segment lost 5 bases and the J segment 5 bases; nucleotides outside the gene matches: 8. There are 16 residues in the CDR3.

This clone appeared once. The genes are TRBV25-1 and TRBJ2-7; 12 bases map to TRBD1. J lost 7 bases, V lost 8 bases, and 9 bases had no gene match. This CDR3 is 14 amino acids long. CDR1 is MGHDK and CDR2 is SYGVNS in the germline V gene. This CDR3 reads CASRPGTGGAEQYF. Written as DNA, the CDR3 is TGTGCCAGCCGCCCCGGGACAGGGGGCGCAGAGCAGTACTTC.

V is TRBV7-9 and J is TRBJ2-1, with a weak D call TRBD2 (7 bases). V was shortened by 5 bases and J by 8 bases, with 22 bases between the two germline ends. The CDR3 contains 16 residues. Germline CDR1 is SEHNR and CDR2 is FQNEAQ (reference sequence). For the CDR3, the DNA is TGTGCCAGCAGCCAACCCCGGGGGCTGGGGAGGGATGAGCAGTTCTTC. Encoded protein: CASSQPRGLGRDEQFF.

V usage is TRBV6-5 and J usage is TRBJ1-6, with a tentative D call TRBD1 (5 bases). V was pared by 2 bases and J by 8 bases, with 10 bases between. CDR3 size: 14 residues. CDR1 is MNHEY and CDR2 is SVGAGI in the germline V gene. This CDR3 reads CASSYVGPDSPLHF. CDR3 bases: TGTGCCAGCAGTTACGTGGGGCCTGATTCACCCCTCCACTTT.

CDR3 residues: CASRQTGGFEKLFF. In DNA form, the CDR3 reads TGTGCCAGCAGGCAGACAGGGGGCTTTGAAAAACTGTTTTTT. This chain joins TRBV2 and TRBJ1-4; 10 bases match TRBD1. The V gene's germline CDR1 is SNHLY and CDR2 FYNNEI. After removal of 6 bases from V and 7 bases from J, the junction contained 5 bases not matched to a gene. The CDR3 is made up of 14 amino acids.

The gene calls are TRBV6-5 and TRBJ1-5; the D is unclear. The V end was cut by 4 bases, the J end by 2 bases, with 15 bases between. Germline CDR1 and CDR2: MNHEY and SVGAGI. This CDR3 has 16 residues. CDR3 nucleotides: TGTGCCAGCAGTTCCCTAGACGGGTTGCGCAATCAGCCCCAGCATTTT. Its protein product is CASSSLDGLRNQPQHF.

The chain has TRBV18 and TRBJ2-3; 7 bases are a match to TRBD1. This CDR3 is built from 16 residues. Germline lookup yields CDR1 KGHSH and CDR2 LQKENI. V lost 2 bases and J lost 1; bases outside the gene matches: 6. The CDR3 coding sequence is TGTGCCAGCTCACCAGGGCTCGGACAGGGCACAGATACGCAGTATTTT. Its translation: CASSPGLGQGTDTQYF.

The gene calls are TRBV6-6 and TRBJ2-3; a weak D match, TRBD2 (6 bases). The CDR3 runs to 15 residues. The V and J ends lost 6 bases and 1 base respectively, with 14 bases between them. Germline lookup yields CDR1 MNHNY and CDR2 SVGAGI (reference sequence). CDR3 sequence: CASSSGGRGTDTQYF. The DNA of the CDR3 is TGTGCCAGCAGCTCCGGGGGTCGGGGCACAGATACGCAGTATTTT.